This T cell receptor beta chain stems from a study of T cells in Graves' hyperthyroidism and ophthalmopathy. Patients showing uncontrolled infection, other autoimmune disease, pregnancy or lactation were ineligible. Study-wide results and limits: Among clonotypes expanded in thyroid above 0.001, most were also found in blood.

This CDR3 has 15 amino acids. V shed 1 base and J shed 3 bases, with 10 bases lying between them. Germline assignment: CDR1 SGHRS and CDR2 YFSETQ. From RNA transcripts, TCR beta CDR3 regions were amplified. Carried out on the TCR CDR3, a first-round RT-PCR used the HTBI primer set. Using its own MiXCR run on the multiplex PCR reads, TCRdb lists one record per CDR3 protein. Here the sample spans some 350,000 distinct CDR3 sequences, 15% to 19% being singletons. This clonotype was found many times. What it binds is not known. Sequencing was performed on blood. The chain employs TRBV5-1 and TRBJ2-2, with D possibly matching TRBD1 (5 bases). The receptor comes from a woman aged 18-30 years with Graves' hyperthyroidism that later progressed to Graves' ophthalmopathy. This CDR3 reads CASSLYDSYTGELFF. The CDR3 bases are TGCGCCAGCAGCTTGTACGACAGTTACACCGGGGAGCTGTTTTTT.